This is a list of T cell receptor beta chains from one sample in a study of blood T cell repertoires in COVID-19. The data were produced by immunoSEQ multiplex PCR, yet TCRdb's version contains in-frame clones alone and is incomplete. The profile shows 20,000 to 25,000 clones, about 73% of them singletons. Source material: peripheral blood. The receptor set was obtained from a human donor in a cohort sampled during active or convalescent COVID-19. Each CDR3 is given with its conserved first and last residue. The order of the fields is V gene, J gene, D gene, clone size, CDR3 protein, CDR3 DNA. D genes are given only for firm matches. Size is omitted from some rows. Given values are once, few, many or a class for expanded clones.

>TRBV11-2|TRBJ2-1|TRBD2|-
CASSLREPYNEQFF
TGTGCCAGCAGCTTGCGGGAGCCCTACAATGAGCAGTTCTTC
>TRBV5-1|TRBJ1-6|-|-
CASSLDSSYNSPLHF
TGCGCCAGCAGCTTGGATAGCTCCTATAATTCACCCCTCCACTTT
>TRBV4-2|TRBJ2-3|-|-
CASTPYGGSTDTQYF
TGTGCCAGCACCCCGTACGGGGGTAGCACAGATACGCAGTATTTT
>TRBV30|TRBJ2-7|-|-
CAWSVSPNEQYF
TGTGCCTGGAGTGTATCCCCTAACGAGCAGTACTTC
>TRBV30|TRBJ2-7|TRBD1|few
CAWSLPGTGSREQYF
TGTGCCTGGAGCTTGCCCGGGACAGGGAGTCGCGAGCAGTACTTC
>TRBV11-1|TRBJ2-5|TRBD1|-
CASSFIRTGGQETQYF
TGTGCCAGCAGCTTTATTAGGACAGGGGGTCAAGAGACCCAGTACTTC
>TRBV12-3/TRBV12-4|TRBJ1-6|-|-
CASLGAYNSPLHF
TGTGCCAGCTTAGGGGCTTATAATTCACCCCTCCACTTT
>TRBV7-2|TRBJ1-2|-|-
CASSLRRGDGYTF
TGTGCCAGCAGCTTAAGAAGGGGCGATGGCTACACCTTC
>TRBV7-9|TRBJ1-3|-|-
CASSYIRGGAGNTIYF
TGTGCCAGCAGTTATATAAGGGGTGGAGCTGGAAACACCATATATTTT
>TRBV30|TRBJ2-5|TRBD2|-
CALERGMGETQYF
TGTGCCTTGGAGCGGGGTATGGGAGAGACCCAGTACTTC
>TRBV5-1|TRBJ2-7|-|-
CASSPDYYEQYF
TGCGCCAGCAGCCCAGACTACTACGAGCAGTACTTC
>TRBV10-3|TRBJ1-4|TRBD1|-
CAISEVPGQVSNEKLFF
TGTGCCATCAGTGAGGTCCCGGGACAGGTTTCTAATGAAAAACTGTTTTTT
>TRBV2|TRBJ2-1|TRBD2|-
CASLLAGGNNEQFF
TGTGCCAGCCTCTTAGCGGGCGGAAACAATGAGCAGTTCTTC
>TRBV5-4|TRBJ2-3|TRBD1|once
CASSAGQGSRGPDTQYF
TGTGCCAGCAGCGCCGGACAGGGTAGTCGAGGTCCAGATACGCAGTATTTT
>TRBV7-2|TRBJ2-7|TRBD2|few
CASSFGGGYEQYF
TGTGCCAGCAGCTTCGGGGGAGGGTACGAGCAGTACTTC
>TRBV5-5|TRBJ1-6|-|-
CASSLRQDYNSPLHF
TGTGCCAGCAGCTTAAGGCAGGACTATAATTCACCCCTCCACTTT
>TRBV4-1|TRBJ2-2|TRBD1|-
CASSPRQGDLTGELFF
TGCGCCAGCAGCCCCCGACAGGGGGACCTCACCGGGGAGCTGTTTTTT
>TRBV30|TRBJ2-3|-|-
CAWNLAYSDTQYF
TGTGCCTGGAATTTAGCGTACTCAGATACGCAGTATTTT
>TRBV5-4|TRBJ1-1|TRBD1|-
CASSPVGQGSEAFF
TGTGCCAGCAGCCCGGTAGGACAGGGGAGCGAAGCTTTCTTT
>TRBV28|TRBJ1-1|-|-
CASSLLWSTEAFF
TGTGCCAGCAGCCTGCTGTGGAGCACTGAAGCTTTCTTT
>TRBV4-3|TRBJ2-7|-|-
CASSPSPSSYEQYF
TGCGCCAGCAGCCCCTCCCCCAGCTCCTACGAGCAGTACTTC
>TRBV6-5|TRBJ1-2|-|-
CASSVPGRSYGYTF
TGTGCCAGCAGCGTGCCAGGGAGGAGCTATGGCTACACCTTC
>TRBV19|TRBJ1-4|-|-
CATRQPTTNEKLFF
TGTGCCACTCGACAGCCGACAACTAATGAAAAACTGTTTTTT
>TRBV7-9|TRBJ1-2|TRBD1|few
CASSRVTGGYGYTF
TGTGCCAGCAGCCGAGTTACAGGGGGGTATGGCTACACCTTC
>TRBV3-1/TRBV3-2|TRBJ1-4|-|-
CASSKRTDPEFGKLFF
TGTGCCAGCAGCAAAAGGACAGACCCGGAATTTGGGAAACTGTTTTTT
>TRBV5-1|TRBJ2-3|TRBD2|few
CASKGASGSTSTDTQYF
TGCGCCAGCAAAGGGGCTAGCGGGAGTACTAGCACAGATACGCAGTATTTT
>TRBV6-6|TRBJ2-7|TRBD1|-
CASSRDRGYEQYF
TGTGCCAGCAGCCGGGACAGGGGCTACGAGCAGTACTTC
>TRBV15|TRBJ1-5|-|-
CATSRDPSSQEPQHF
TGTGCCACCAGCAGAGATCCCAGCTCACAGGAACCCCAGCATTTT
>TRBV19|TRBJ1-1|-|-
CASSSFTGHLEAFF
TGTGCCAGTAGTTCCTTTACAGGGCACCTTGAAGCTTTCTTT
>TRBV7-2|TRBJ2-2|-|-
CASSLLNTGELFF
TGTGCCAGCAGCTTACTGAACACCGGGGAGCTGTTTTTT
>TRBV19|TRBJ1-2|TRBD1|-
CASSDYGQAFYGYTF
TGTGCCAGTAGTGATTATGGACAGGCGTTCTATGGCTACACCTTC
>TRBV11-3|TRBJ2-3|-|-
CASSLGGAFTDTQYF
TGTGCCAGCAGCTTAGGCGGGGCCTTCACAGATACGCAGTATTTT
>TRBV12-3/TRBV12-4|TRBJ1-1|-|-
CASSPFNTEAFF
TGTGCCAGCAGTCCCTTTAACACTGAAGCTTTCTTT
>TRBV2|TRBJ2-3|-|-
CASKGVEGADTQYF
TGTGCCAGCAAGGGTGTAGAGGGCGCAGATACGCAGTATTTT
>TRBV7-9|TRBJ1-5|-|-
CASSLGEGLYNQPQHF
TGTGCCAGCAGCTTAGGAGAGGGTCTTTACAATCAGCCCCAGCATTTT
>TRBV7-9|TRBJ1-4|-|-
CASSLEAGKSEKLFF
TGTGCCAGCAGCTTAGAGGCCGGGAAAAGTGAAAAACTGTTTTTT
>TRBV7-8|TRBJ1-4|TRBD1|-
CASSGRDRAGEKLFF
TGTGCCAGCAGCGGAAGGGACAGGGCGGGGGAAAAACTGTTTTTT
>TRBV5-1|TRBJ2-1|TRBD2|few
CASSWTSGSPSYNEQFF
TGCGCCAGCAGCTGGACTAGCGGGAGCCCATCCTACAATGAGCAGTTCTTC
>TRBV28|TRBJ1-2|-|-
CASSHTRGNGYTF
TGTGCCAGCAGTCACACTAGGGGGAATGGCTACACCTTC
>TRBV2|TRBJ2-5|-|-
CASGGESKETQYF
TGTGCCAGCGGTGGGGAGAGTAAAGAGACCCAGTACTTC
>TRBV19|TRBJ1-2|-|-
CASSMGDQRTGGYTF
TGTGCCAGTAGTATGGGAGACCAAAGAACGGGTGGCTACACCTTC
>TRBV7-9|TRBJ2-1|TRBD2|-
CASRMTGTSSNEQFF
TGTGCCAGCAGAATGACCGGGACTAGCTCTAATGAGCAGTTCTTC
>TRBV14|TRBJ2-5|TRBD1|-
CASSRGGTGMQTQYF
TGTGCCAGCAGCCGGGGAGGGACAGGGATGCAGACCCAGTACTTC
>TRBV6-5|TRBJ2-7|-|-
CASSQAASVTYEQYF
TGTGCCAGCAGCCAGGCCGCTAGCGTTACCTACGAGCAGTACTTC
>TRBV28|TRBJ2-1|-|-
CASSLRTDDNNEQFF
TGTGCCAGCAGCCTAAGGACTGATGATAACAATGAGCAGTTCTTC
>TRBV15|TRBJ2-2|TRBD1|-
CATSRFKEQGDTGELFF
TGTGCCACCAGCAGATTTAAGGAACAGGGGGACACCGGGGAGCTGTTTTTT
>TRBV30|TRBJ2-7|-|-
CAWSVKSSYEQYF
TGTGCCTGGAGTGTGAAGAGCTCCTACGAGCAGTACTTC
>TRBV28|TRBJ2-1|TRBD2|-
CASISPWREGLHEQFF
TGTGCCAGCATTTCTCCATGGCGGGAGGGCCTCCATGAGCAGTTCTTC
>TRBV6-5|TRBJ1-1|TRBD1|-
CASSYSRGGPGGAFF
TGTGCCAGCAGTTACTCGAGGGGAGGACCAGGGGGGGCTTTCTTT
>TRBV6-1|TRBJ1-1|TRBD1|-
CASSAVQGAYMNTEAFF
TGTGCCAGCAGTGCAGTACAGGGGGCTTACATGAACACTGAAGCTTTCTTT
>TRBV5-1|TRBJ1-1|-|few
CASTRDGRDTEAFF
TGCGCCAGCACCAGGGACGGGAGGGATACTGAAGCTTTCTTT
>TRBV2|TRBJ2-5|TRBD1|-
CASSRDRGYETQYF
TGTGCCAGCAGCCGGGACAGGGGTTATGAGACCCAGTACTTC
>TRBV5-4|TRBJ2-1|TRBD2|few
CASSLTSGGANEQFF
TGTGCCAGCAGCCTTACTAGCGGGGGAGCGAATGAGCAGTTCTTC
>TRBV29-1|TRBJ2-1|TRBD1|-
CSVSPGGFSSPANEQFF
TGCAGCGTTTCCCCAGGGGGCTTTAGCAGTCCGGCCAATGAGCAGTTCTTC
>TRBV10-2|TRBJ1-2|TRBD1|medium-sized
CASSNKQGGFGYTF
TGCGCCAGCAGTAATAAACAGGGGGGATTTGGCTACACCTTC